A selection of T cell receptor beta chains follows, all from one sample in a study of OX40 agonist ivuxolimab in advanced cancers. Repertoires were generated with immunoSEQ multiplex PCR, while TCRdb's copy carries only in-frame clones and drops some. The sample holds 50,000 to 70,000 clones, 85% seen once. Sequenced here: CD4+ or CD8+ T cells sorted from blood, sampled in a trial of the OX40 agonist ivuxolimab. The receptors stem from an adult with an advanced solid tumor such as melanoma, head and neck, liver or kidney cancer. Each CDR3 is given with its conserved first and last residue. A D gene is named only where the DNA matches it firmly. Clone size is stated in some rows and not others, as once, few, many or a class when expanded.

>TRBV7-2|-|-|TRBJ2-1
TGTGCCAGCAGCTACACTGGACTCCCCGGGGATGAGCAGTTCTTC
CASSYTGLPGDEQFF
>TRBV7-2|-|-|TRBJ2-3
TGTGCCAGCAGCTTAGGCGCAGATACGCAGTATTTT
CASSLGADTQYF
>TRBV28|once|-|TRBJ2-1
TGTGCCAGCAGTTCCGAGCGGACTGAGCAGTTCTTC
CASSSERTEQFF
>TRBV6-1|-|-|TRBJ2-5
TGTGCCAGCAGTGAACAACGAGAGACCCAGTACTTC
CASSEQRETQYF
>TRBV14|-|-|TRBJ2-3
TGTGCCAGCAGCCAAGATGCCCGCACAGATACGCAGTATTTT
CASSQDARTDTQYF
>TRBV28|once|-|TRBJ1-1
TGTGCCAGCAGGGAACAGCTGAACACTGAAGCTTTCTTT
CASREQLNTEAFF
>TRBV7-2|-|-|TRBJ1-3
TGTGCCAGCAGCGCTAGCGGGGTGGGTTCGGGAAACACCATATATTTT
CASSASGVGSGNTIYF
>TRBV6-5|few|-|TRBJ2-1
TGTGCCAGCAGTTCGCGACTTAAATACAATGAGCAGTTCTTC
CASSSRLKYNEQFF
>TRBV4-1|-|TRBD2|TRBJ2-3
TGCGCCAGCAGCCAAGATAGCGGGAGGCCAGATACGCAGTATTTT
CASSQDSGRPDTQYF
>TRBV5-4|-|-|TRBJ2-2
TGTGCCAGCAGGCCCAGAACCGGGGAGCTGTTTTTT
CASRPRTGELFF
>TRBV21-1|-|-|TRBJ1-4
TGTGCCAGCAGCAAACCCCAGTTCCCAGGGGGTGAAAAACTGTTTTTT
CASSKPQFPGGEKLFF
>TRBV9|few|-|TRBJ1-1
TGTGCCAGCAGCGTAGACGGACACACGAACACTGAAGCTTTCTTT
CASSVDGHTNTEAFF
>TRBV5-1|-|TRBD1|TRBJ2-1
TGCGCCAGCAGCTTGCAGACAGGGGGAAATGAGCAGTTCTTC
CASSLQTGGNEQFF
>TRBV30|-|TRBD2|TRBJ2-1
TGTGCCTGGACCCGACTAGCGGGATTGGATGAGCAGTTCTTC
CAWTRLAGLDEQFF
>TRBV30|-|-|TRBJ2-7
TGTGCCTGGAGACCCCTGAGCTCCTACGAGCAGTACTTC
CAWRPLSSYEQYF
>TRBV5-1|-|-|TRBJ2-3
TGCGCCAGCAGCTTGGGTCGGGGGCTCAGCACAGATACGCAGTATTTT
CASSLGRGLSTDTQYF
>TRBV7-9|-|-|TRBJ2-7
TGTGCCAGCAGCCTCCAGAGCGAGCAGTACTTC
CASSLQSEQYF
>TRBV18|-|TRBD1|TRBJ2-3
TGTGCCAGCTCACCGGACAGGGGGCGCATTACAGATACGCAGTATTTT
CASSPDRGRITDTQYF
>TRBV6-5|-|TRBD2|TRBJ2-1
TGTGCCAGCAGTTTGGCGGGAGGGGATGAGCAGTTCTTC
CASSLAGGDEQFF
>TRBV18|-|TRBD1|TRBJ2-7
TGTGCCAGCTCACAGGGACAGGGATACTACGAGCAGTACTTC
CASSQGQGYYEQYF
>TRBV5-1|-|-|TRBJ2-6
TGCGCCAGCAGCTTGGGTAGAGGGCAATCTGGGGCCAACGTCCTGACTTTC
CASSLGRGQSGANVLTF
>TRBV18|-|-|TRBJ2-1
TGTGCCAGCTCCCGACAGGGCGGGATTACCCCCTACAATGAGCAGTTCTTC
CASSRQGGITPYNEQFF
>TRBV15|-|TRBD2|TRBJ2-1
TGTGCCACCAGCAGGCGCACTAGCGGGAGCCTCGGTGAGCAGTTCTTC
CATSRRTSGSLGEQFF
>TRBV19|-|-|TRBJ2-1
TGTGCCAGTAGTCTCCCCCGGAGAAGGGGGTACAATGAGCAGTTCTTC
CASSLPRRRGYNEQFF
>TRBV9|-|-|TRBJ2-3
TGTGCCAGCAGCGTTCAGGGAGATACGCAGTATTTT
CASSVQGDTQYF
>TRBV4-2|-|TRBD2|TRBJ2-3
TGTGCCAGCAGCGAGGGCCTAGCGGGGGGGCGGGGCTCAGATACGCAGTATTTT
CASSEGLAGGRGSDTQYF
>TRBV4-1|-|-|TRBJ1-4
TGCGCCAGCAGCCAGGGGGCGGTTTATGAAAAACTGTTTTTT
CASSQGAVYEKLFF
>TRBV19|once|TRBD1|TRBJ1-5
TGTGCCAGTAGTAAAAGGACAGGGCAAAATCAGCCCCAGCATTTT
CASSKRTGQNQPQHF
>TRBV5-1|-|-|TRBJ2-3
TGCGCCAGCAGCTTGGGTGGAAGCGGCACAGATACGCAGTATTTT
CASSLGGSGTDTQYF
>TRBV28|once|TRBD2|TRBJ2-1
TGTGCCAGCAGATCTAGCGGGAGATCAAATTCGGTCTTC
CASRSSGRSNSVF
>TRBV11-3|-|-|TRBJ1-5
TGTGCCAGCAGCTTAGACCCTACGTTTAGGCATAGCAATCAGCCCCAGCATTTT
CASSLDPTFRHSNQPQHF
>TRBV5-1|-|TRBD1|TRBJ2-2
TGCGCCAGCAGCGCACAGGGGTGGGAGCTGTTTTTT
CASSAQGWELFF
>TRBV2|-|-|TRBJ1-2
TGTGCCAGCAGGGAGGGGGGAGCTAACTATGGCTACACCTTC
CASREGGANYGYTF
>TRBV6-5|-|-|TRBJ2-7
TGTGCCAGCAGGCCTATGTTCTCGGGACACAGTGAGCAGTACTTC
CASRPMFSGHSEQYF
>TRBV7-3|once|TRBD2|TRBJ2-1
TGTGCCAGCACCGGGACTAGCGGGAGTGAGCAGTTCTTC
CASTGTSGSEQFF
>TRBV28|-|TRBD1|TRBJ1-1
TGTGCCAGCAGCTTACCCGGGACAGGGGGCGATGAAGCTTTCTTT
CASSLPGTGGDEAFF
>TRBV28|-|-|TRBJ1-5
TGTGCCAGCAGTTCATCTGGGGGCGACTACAATCAGCCCCAGCATTTT
CASSSSGGDYNQPQHF
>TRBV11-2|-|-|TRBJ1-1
TGTGCCAGCAGCTTGACAGTTAACACTGAAGCTTTCTTT
CASSLTVNTEAFF
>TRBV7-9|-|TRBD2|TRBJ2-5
TGTGCCAGCAGCTACCGGACTAGCGGGGGACAAGAGACCCAGTACTTC
CASSYRTSGGQETQYF
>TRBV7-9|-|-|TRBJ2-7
TGTGCCAGCAGCCGACCCGGGACCTCCTCCTACGAGCAGTACTTC
CASSRPGTSSYEQYF
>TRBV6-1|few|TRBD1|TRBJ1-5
TGTGCCAGCAGGGACAGGCCTCTTAGCAATCAGCCCCAGCATTTT
CASRDRPLSNQPQHF
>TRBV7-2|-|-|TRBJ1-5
TGTGCCAGCAGCTTAAGCGTACGGTGGAGTCAGCCCCAGCATTTT
CASSLSVRWSQPQHF
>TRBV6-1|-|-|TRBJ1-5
TGTGCCAGCAGTGAGGGGGCTCAGCCCCAGCATTTT
CASSEGAQPQHF
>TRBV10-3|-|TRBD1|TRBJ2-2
TGTGCCATCAGTGAGGGAAGTGGGACAGATACCGGGGAGCTGTTTTTT
CAISEGSGTDTGELFF
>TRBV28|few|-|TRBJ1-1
TGTGCCAGCAGTACGGGATTCACTGAAGCTTTCTTT
CASSTGFTEAFF
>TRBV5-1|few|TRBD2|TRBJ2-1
TGCGCCAGCTCTATTTCTATAGCGGGAGGTCTCGGTGAGCAGTTCTTC
CASSISIAGGLGEQFF
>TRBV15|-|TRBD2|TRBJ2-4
TGTGCCACCAGCAGAGTCGGGGGGGCCTCGGTCAAAAACATTCAGTACTTC
CATSRVGGASVKNIQYF
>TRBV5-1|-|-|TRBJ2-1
TGCGCCAGCAGCTTGGGACAGATGTACAATGAGCAGTTCTTC
CASSLGQMYNEQFF
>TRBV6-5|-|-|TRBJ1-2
TGTGCCAGCAGTTCTACAGGTTTAGCTAACTATGGCTACACCTTC
CASSSTGLANYGYTF
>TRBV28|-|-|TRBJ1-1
TGTGCCAGCAGCCTGGACGGCCGGATGGGAACTGAAGCTTTCTTT
CASSLDGRMGTEAFF
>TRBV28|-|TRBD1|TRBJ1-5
TGTGCCAGCAGTTTACGGGGACAGGGTAGGAAGCCCCAGCATTTT
CASSLRGQGRKPQHF
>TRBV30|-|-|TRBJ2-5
TGTGCCTGGAGTCCCGGGACCCCGACCGGCGGGACCCAGTACTTC
CAWSPGTPTGGTQYF
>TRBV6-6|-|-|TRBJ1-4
TGTGCCAGCAGTTTCGGACGGTCCGTTAATGAAAAACTGTTTTTT
CASSFGRSVNEKLFF